These 6 T cell receptor beta chains were all obtained from the same sample, sequenced in a study of regulatory T cells in long-lasting Graves disease. Library construction for TCR beta used iRepertoire HTBI primers and Arm-PCR of CDR3 regions. MiXCR, applied by TCRdb to the multiplex PCR reads, yields one record per CDR3 protein. Found here are around 400,000 distinct CDR3 sequences, roughly a sixth of them singletons; the top ten hold 20% to 25%. Indicated time point: newly diagnosed GD, antithyroid drugs for less than 3 months. Preparation of the TCR library used RNA extracted from PBMCs. The source was peripheral blood mononuclear cells (PBMCs), collected at new diagnosis, from a patient treated with antithyroid drugs. All receptors derive from a female donor with Graves disease.

This clonotype was counted ten times or more. This chain uses TRBV27 with TRBJ2-1, with 10 bases fitting TRBD1. The CDR3 is made up of 14 amino acids. CDR1 and CDR2 from the germline V gene are MNHEY and SMNVEV (reference sequence). Losses at the gene ends were 5 bases for V and 9 bases for J; bases not matched to a gene: 7. CDR3 protein: CASSPDRGRGEQFF. The CDR3 nucleotides are TGTGCCAGCAGTCCAGACAGGGGGCGCGGTGAGCAGTTCTTC.

The chain couples TRBV7-2 to TRBJ1-1, with a possible D match to TRBD1 (5 bases). Trimming pared 3 bases from V and 10 bases from J, leaving 21 bases between. The CDR3 length is 15 residues. CDR1 SGHTA and CDR2 FQGNSA come from the germline V gene. The chain's CDR3 is CASSFQVGAGRGAFF. The CDR3 bases are TGTGCCAGCAGCTTCCAGGTCGGGGCAGGGAGGGGAGCTTTCTTT. Complete variable domain (other parts from reference TRBV7-2 and TRBJ1-1): GAGVSQSPSNKVTEKGKDVELRCDPISGHTALYWYRQSLGQGLEFLIYFQGNSAPDKSGLPSDRFSAERTGGSVSTLTIQRTQQEDSAVYLCASSFQVGAGRGAFFGQGTRLTVV.

This clonotype was detected many times. A junction end diverges from the germline sequence, so it may reflect a read error. The rearrangement links TRBV5-1 to TRBJ2-7, with a tentative D call TRBD1 (5 bases). Germline V gene data show CDR1 as SGHRS and CDR2 as YFSETQ. This CDR3 comprises 13 residues. CDR3 DNA: TGTGCCAGCAGCTTGGGGCAGAACTACGAGCAGTACTTC. Its translation: CASSLGQNYEQYF.

This clonotype was found a few times. The chain couples TRBV10-2 to TRBJ1-1; tentatively, D is TRBD1 (5 bases). The CDR3 extends over 14 amino acids. Trimming shortened V by 5 bases and J by 7 bases, and 17 bases separated the two germline ends. The germline CDR1 and CDR2 sequences are WSHSY and SAAADI. CDR3 amino acids: CASSWEARGGEAFF. As DNA, the CDR3 is TGCGCCAGCAGTTGGGAAGCCCGGGGGGGTGAAGCTTTCTTT.

This clonotype was seen at least ten times. This chain connects TRBV20-1 to TRBJ1-1; 8 bases line up with TRBD1. The CDR3 sequence is 14 residues long. V trimming: 6 bases; J trimming: 0 bases; junction bases outside the gene matches: 6. In germline, CDR1 is DFQATT, CDR2 SNEGSKA (reference sequence). CDR3 nucleotides: TGCAGTGCCAGCTTGGACAGGGTGAACACTGAAGCTTTCTTT. This gives the protein CSASLDRVNTEAFF.

This clonotype was counted at least ten times. CDR3 protein: CASSPTGTSTDTQYF. The DNA of the CDR3 is TGTGCCAGCAGCCCGACAGGGACCAGCACAGATACGCAGTATTTT. This chain links TRBV7-9 with TRBJ2-3, with 7 bases fitting TRBD1. The germline CDR1 and CDR2 sequences are SEHNR and FQNEAQ (reference sequence). CDR3 length equals 15 residues. The J segment lost 0 bases and the V segment lost 5 bases, leaving 5 bases of the junction unmatched.